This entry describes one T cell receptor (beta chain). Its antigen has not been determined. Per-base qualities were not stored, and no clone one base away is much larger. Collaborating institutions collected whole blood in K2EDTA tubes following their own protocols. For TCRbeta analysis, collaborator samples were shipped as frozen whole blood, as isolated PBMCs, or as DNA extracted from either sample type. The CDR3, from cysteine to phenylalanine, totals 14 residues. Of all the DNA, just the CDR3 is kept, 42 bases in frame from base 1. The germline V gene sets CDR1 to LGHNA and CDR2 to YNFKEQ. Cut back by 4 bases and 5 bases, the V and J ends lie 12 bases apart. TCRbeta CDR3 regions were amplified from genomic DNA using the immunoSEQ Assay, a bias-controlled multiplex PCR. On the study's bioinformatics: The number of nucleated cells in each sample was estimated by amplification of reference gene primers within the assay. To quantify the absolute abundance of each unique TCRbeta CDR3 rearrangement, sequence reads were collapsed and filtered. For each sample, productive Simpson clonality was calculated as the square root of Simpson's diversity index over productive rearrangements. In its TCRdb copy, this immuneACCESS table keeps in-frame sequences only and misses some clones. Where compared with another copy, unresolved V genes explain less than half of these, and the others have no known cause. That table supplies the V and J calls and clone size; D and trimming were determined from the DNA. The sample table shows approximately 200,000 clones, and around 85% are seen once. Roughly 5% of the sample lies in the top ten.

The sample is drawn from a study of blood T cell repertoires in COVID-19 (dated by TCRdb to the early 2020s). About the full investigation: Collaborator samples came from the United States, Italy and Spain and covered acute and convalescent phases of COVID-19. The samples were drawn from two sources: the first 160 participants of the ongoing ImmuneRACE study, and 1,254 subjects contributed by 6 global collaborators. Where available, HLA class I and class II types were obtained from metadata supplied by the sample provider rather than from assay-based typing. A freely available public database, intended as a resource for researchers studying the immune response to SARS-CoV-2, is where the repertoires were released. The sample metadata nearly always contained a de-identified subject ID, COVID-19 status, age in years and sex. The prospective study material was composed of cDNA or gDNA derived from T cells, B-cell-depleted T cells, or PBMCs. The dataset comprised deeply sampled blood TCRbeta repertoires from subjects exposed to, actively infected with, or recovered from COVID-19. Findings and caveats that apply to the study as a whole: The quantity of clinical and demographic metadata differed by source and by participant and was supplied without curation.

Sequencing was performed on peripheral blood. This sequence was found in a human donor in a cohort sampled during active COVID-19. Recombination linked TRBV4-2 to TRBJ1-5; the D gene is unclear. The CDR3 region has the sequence CASSPNSPHQPQHF. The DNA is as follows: TGTGCCAGCAGCCCTAACAGTCCCCATCAGCCCCAGCATTTT.